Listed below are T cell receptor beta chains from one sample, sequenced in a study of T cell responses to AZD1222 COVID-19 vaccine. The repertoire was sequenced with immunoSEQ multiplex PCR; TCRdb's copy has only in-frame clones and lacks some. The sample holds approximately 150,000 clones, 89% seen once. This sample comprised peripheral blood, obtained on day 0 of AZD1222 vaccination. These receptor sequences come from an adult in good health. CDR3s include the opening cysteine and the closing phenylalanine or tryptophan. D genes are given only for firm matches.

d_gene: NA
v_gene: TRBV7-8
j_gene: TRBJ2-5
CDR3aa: CASRSGEEETQYF

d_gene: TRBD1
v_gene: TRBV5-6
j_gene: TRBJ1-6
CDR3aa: CASSFYGTGTGSPLHF

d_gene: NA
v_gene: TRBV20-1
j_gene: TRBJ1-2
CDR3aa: CSASGSPRDGYTF

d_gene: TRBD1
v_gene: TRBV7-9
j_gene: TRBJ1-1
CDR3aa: CASSLQGAYTEAFF

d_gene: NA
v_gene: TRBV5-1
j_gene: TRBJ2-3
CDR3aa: CASSEQGPDTQYF

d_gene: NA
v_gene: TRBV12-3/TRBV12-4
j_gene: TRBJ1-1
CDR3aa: CASRNQGNTEAFF

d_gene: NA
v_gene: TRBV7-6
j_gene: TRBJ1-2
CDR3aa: CASSSAQGFSGYTF

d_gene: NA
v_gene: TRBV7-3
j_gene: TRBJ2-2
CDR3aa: CASSPRIGVRGELFF

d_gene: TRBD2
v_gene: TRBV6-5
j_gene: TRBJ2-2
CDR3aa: CASRRVAGDTGELFF

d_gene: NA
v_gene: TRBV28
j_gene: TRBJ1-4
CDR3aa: CASSSTSEKLFF

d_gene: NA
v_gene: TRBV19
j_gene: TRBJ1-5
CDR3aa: CASTSPPGTLNQPQHF

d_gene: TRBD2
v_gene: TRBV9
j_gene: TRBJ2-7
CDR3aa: CASSVGGLAAVYEQYF

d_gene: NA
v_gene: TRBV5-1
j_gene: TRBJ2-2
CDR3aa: CASSHPGTGELFF

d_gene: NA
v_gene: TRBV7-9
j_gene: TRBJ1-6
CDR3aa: CASSPPGQGSPLHF

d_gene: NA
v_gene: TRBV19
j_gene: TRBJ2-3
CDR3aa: CASSTSPLGTDTQYF

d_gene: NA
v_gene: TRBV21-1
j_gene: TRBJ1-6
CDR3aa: CASSYSQASEGSPLHF

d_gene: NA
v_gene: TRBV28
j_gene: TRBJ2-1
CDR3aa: CASSPRRRRSYNEQFF